The sample holds many counts of the clone carrying this T cell receptor beta chain. Its antigen is not identified. The CDR3 is 10 amino acids. Trimming took off 4 bases at V and 4 bases at J, with 2 bases between the two ends. CDR1 is DFQATT, CDR2 SNEGSKA, per germline (reference sequence). This sample's RNA came from whole unsorted tissue. The data stem from a study of tumor and adjacent non-tumor tissue in lung cancer. The library came from three nested PCR rounds adapted from ARM-PCR protocols. MiXCR was run by TCRdb on the multiplex PCR reads, yielding one entry per CDR3 protein. The sample consists of around 200,000 distinct CDR3 sequences, over 55% of them appearing once. Study-level findings and limits: Top 100 clones took a larger repertoire share in normal lung. Significantly higher TCR diversity was found in tumor than normal lung.

The sequencing sample was made of lung tumor tissue. The TCR originated in a man in his 60s with non-small cell lung cancer. This sequence joins TRBV20-1 and TRBJ2-1, with D unresolved. The CDR3 DNA reads as TGCAGTGCTAAATACAATGAGCAGTTCTTC. Amino acid sequence: CSAKYNEQFF.